Listed here are 8 T cell receptor beta chains from one sample, sequenced in a study of cytomegalovirus exposure and HLA in healthy donors. This PCR relied on a set of 60 Vbeta primers and 13 Jbeta primers. Here immunoSEQ multiplex PCR was the method, and the copy in TCRdb shows in-frame clones only, minus some. The sample holds around 79,000 clones, 65% to 85% seen once. Sequenced input: PBMCs. All receptors come from a woman between 35 and 50 years old in good health and CMV-seropositive.

This clone has a handful of counts. V gene TRBV21-1 combines with J gene TRBJ1-1; TRBD1 is the table's D call, not checked against the DNA. TRBV21-1 is annotated as a pseudogene. This CDR3 contains 18 residues. The CDR3, as DNA: TGTGCCAGCAGCACCATGGGGGCAATATCCCGTCCCCCGGCTGAAGCTTTCTTT. Its protein is CASSTMGAISRPPAEAFF.

The V and J genes are TRBV5-1 and TRBJ2-3, with D possibly being TRBD1 (6 bases). Trimming took 5 bases from V and 3 from J, leaving 13 bases between them. The CDR3 has 14 amino acids. Germline V gives CDR1 SGHRS, CDR2 YFSETQ. Here the CDR3 reads CASRETGLTDTQYF. In DNA, the CDR3 is TGCGCCAGCAGGGAAACAGGGCTGACAGATACGCAGTATTTT.

V gene TRBV6-5 combines with J gene TRBJ1-6; D call uncertain. Between the trimmed V and J ends, which lost 2 bases and 7 bases, there was a span of 6 bases. From germline, CDR1 is MNHEY and CDR2 SVGAGI. The CDR3 is 13 residues long. CDR3 sequence: CASSYQKNSPLHF. CDR3 nucleotides: TGTGCCAGCAGTTACCAGAAAAATTCACCCCTCCACTTT.

This clone was counted between two and nine times. This chain uses TRBV21-1 with TRBJ2-7; TRBD2 is the table's D call and was not checked against the DNA. TRBV21-1 is noted as a pseudogene. The CDR3 contains 14 residues. The DNA of the CDR3 is TGTGCCAGCAGCAAAGAGAGAAGTACCTACGAGCAGTACTTC. Translating it yields CASSKERSTYEQYF.

The rearrangement uses TRBV7-2 and TRBJ2-1; 7 bases fit TRBD2. J was trimmed by 4 bases and V by 6 bases; bases with no gene match: 9. This CDR3 comprises 15 residues. Germline CDR1 SGHTA, CDR2 FQGNSA. The CDR3 DNA reads as TGTGCCAGCAGTTGCCGGGGGGACGGGTACAATGAGCAGTTCTTC. This encodes CASSCRGDGYNEQFF.

V gene TRBV18 combines with J gene TRBJ1-2; TRBD1 matches 9 bases. The CDR3 loop spans 14 amino acids. The germline V gene has CDR1 KGHSH and CDR2 LQKENI. The V segment lost 4 bases and the J segment 2 bases; nucleotides outside the gene matches: 2. This CDR3 is CASSLGQGNYGYTF. Here the CDR3 DNA reads TGTGCCAGCTCACTTGGACAGGGGAACTATGGCTACACCTTC.

Details on this clone: A far larger clone is one base from this, pointing to a likely read error. Other nucleotide sequences in the sample specify the same CDR3. The chain joins TRBV29-1 to TRBJ1-1; D is possibly TRBD1 (5 bases). V was shortened by 2 bases and J by 2 bases, with 15 bases between the two germline ends. In germline, CDR1 is SQVTM, CDR2 ANQGSEA. There are 15 residues in the CDR3. As DNA, the CDR3 is TGCAGCGTTGAATCTCTACAGGCCATCAACACTGAAGCTTTCTTT. The encoded protein is CSVESLQAINTEAFF.

The chain employs TRBV28 and TRBJ2-1; 7 positions match TRBD1. There are 15 residues in the CDR3. J gave up 6 bases and V 2 bases, and 7 bases lay outside the gene matches. Germline V lookup: CDR1 MDHEN, CDR2 SYDVKM. The CDR3 is CASSLLRDRGNEQFF. In DNA form, the CDR3 reads TGTGCCAGCAGTTTACTCCGGGACAGAGGCAATGAGCAGTTCTTC.